These 7 T cell receptor beta chains share one sample of origin, sequenced in a study of siplizumab effects on memory and regulatory T cells. The data were produced by immunoSEQ multiplex PCR, yet TCRdb's version contains in-frame clones alone and is incomplete. The data contain around 78,000 clones, roughly 89% of them singletons. The sample consisted of CD8+ T cells sorted from blood. The receptor set was obtained from a human donor in good health.

This chain connects TRBV4-1 to TRBJ1-1, with a tentative D call TRBD1 (6 bases). Germline V gene lookup returns CDR1 MGHRA and CDR2 YSYEKL. This CDR3 has 16 amino acids. Trimming took off 1 base at V and 5 bases at J, with 17 bases between the two ends. The CDR3 spells CASSQAHWGAGTEAFF. Written as DNA, the CDR3 is TGCGCCAGCAGCCAAGCCCACTGGGGGGCCGGAACTGAAGCTTTCTTT.

CDR3 DNA sequence: TGTGCTAGTGGTTTGACGACAGGGACCCACCCTACCTACGAGCAGTACTTC. This gives the protein CASGLTTGTHPTYEQYF. V and J are TRBV12-5 and TRBJ2-7; TRBD1 matches 7 bases. This CDR3 is 17 amino acids long. Germline CDR1 reads LGHNT; CDR2 reads FRNRAP. The trim removed 2 bases at V and 2 bases at J, leaving 12 bases unmatched.

The rearrangement links TRBV23-1 to TRBJ1-1; 7 nucleotides line up with TRBD1. TRBV23-1 is identified as an open reading frame with a role that is uncertain. This CDR3 is built from 14 residues. With V trimmed by 2 bases and J by 4 bases, 4 bases remained unmatched. As DNA, the CDR3 is TGCGCCAGCAGTCAAGACAGGGAGGGCACTGAAGCTTTCTTT. Amino acid sequence: CASSQDREGTEAFF.

J is TRBJ1-4 and V is TRBV9, with D possibly being TRBD1 (6 bases). CDR3 length: 19 residues. The germline V gene encodes CDR1 SGDLS and CDR2 YYNGEE. Deletions cut 0 bases from V and 2 bases from J, with 20 bases between. CDR3 nucleotide sequence: TGTGCCAGCAGCGTAGGAATTCAGTTTTCGGGGGCGACTAATGAAAAACTGTTTTTT. This codes for CASSVGIQFSGATNEKLFF.

In its sample, this clone was seen once. One end of the junction varies from germline; a read error may be responsible. Other DNA sequences in this sample translate to the same CDR3. The V gene is TRBV5-4, the J gene TRBJ2-5; possible D gene TRBD2, 5 bases. The CDR3 covers 18 residues. The V gene's germline CDR1 is SGHNT and CDR2 YYREEE (reference sequence). The CDR3: CASSLARFASRSQETQYF. The CDR3 region has the DNA TGTGCCAGTAGCTTGGCCCGTTTTGCTAGCAGAAGCCAAGAGACCCAGTACTTC.

The chain carries TRBV9 and TRBJ1-5, with D perhaps TRBD1 (6 bases). V lost 0 bases, J lost 10 bases, and 11 bases lay in between. This CDR3 spans 13 amino acids. Germline-derived CDR1 and CDR2 are SGDLS and YYNGEE. The CDR3 DNA sequence: TGTGCCAGCAGCGTAGGCCCAGGGGATCCCCAGCATTTT. This codes for CASSVGPGDPQHF.

The V gene is TRBV5-1, the J gene TRBJ2-7; no definite D call. Trimming pared 7 bases from V and 2 bases from J, leaving 10 bases between. The V gene's germline CDR1 is SGHRS and CDR2 YFSETQ. CDR3 size: 12 residues. CDR3 DNA: TGCGCCAGCTACCAGAATGCCTACGAGCAGTACTTC. This gives the protein CASYQNAYEQYF.